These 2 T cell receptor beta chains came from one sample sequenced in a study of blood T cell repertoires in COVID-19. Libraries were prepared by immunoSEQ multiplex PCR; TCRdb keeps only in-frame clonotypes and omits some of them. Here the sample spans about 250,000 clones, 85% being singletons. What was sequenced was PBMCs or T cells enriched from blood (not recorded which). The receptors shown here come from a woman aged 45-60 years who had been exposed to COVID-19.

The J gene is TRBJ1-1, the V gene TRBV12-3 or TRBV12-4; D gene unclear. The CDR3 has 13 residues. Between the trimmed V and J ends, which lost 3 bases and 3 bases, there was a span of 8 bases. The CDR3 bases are TGTGCCAGCAGTTTTTTCCAGGACACTGAAGCTTTCTTT. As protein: CASSFFQDTEAFF.

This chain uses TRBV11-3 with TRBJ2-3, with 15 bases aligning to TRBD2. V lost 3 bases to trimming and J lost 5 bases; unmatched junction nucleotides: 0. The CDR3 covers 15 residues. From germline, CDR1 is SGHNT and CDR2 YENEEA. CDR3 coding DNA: TGTGCCAGCAGCTTGGGACTAGCGGGAGGAGATACGCAGTATTTT. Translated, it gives CASSLGLAGGDTQYF.